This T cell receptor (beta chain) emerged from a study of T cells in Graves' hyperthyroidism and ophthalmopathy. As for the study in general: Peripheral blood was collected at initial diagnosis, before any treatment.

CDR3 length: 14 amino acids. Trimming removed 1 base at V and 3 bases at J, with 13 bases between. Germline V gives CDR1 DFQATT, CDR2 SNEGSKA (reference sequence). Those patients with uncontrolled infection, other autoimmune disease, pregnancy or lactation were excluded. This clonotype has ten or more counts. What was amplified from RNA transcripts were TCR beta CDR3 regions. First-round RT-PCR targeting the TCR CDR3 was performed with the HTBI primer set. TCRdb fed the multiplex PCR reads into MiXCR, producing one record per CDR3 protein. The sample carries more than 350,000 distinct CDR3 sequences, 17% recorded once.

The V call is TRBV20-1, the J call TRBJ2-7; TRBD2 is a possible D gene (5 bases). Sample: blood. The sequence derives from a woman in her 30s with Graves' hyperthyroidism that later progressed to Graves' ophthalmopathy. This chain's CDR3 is CSARAGYPDYEQYF. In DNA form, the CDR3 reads TGCAGTGCTAGAGCGGGGTACCCAGACTACGAGCAGTACTTC.